Following are 30 T cell receptor beta chains from one sample sequenced in a study of T cells in Graves' hyperthyroidism and ophthalmopathy. RNA transcripts provided the source from which TCR beta CDR3 regions were amplified. The study used the HTBI primer set for a first-round RT-PCR of the TCR CDR3. TCRdb passed the multiplex PCR reads through MiXCR, listing each CDR3 protein once. The repertoire holds 470,000 or so distinct CDR3 sequences, around 20% seen once, with about 26% in the top ten. The sample comprised blood. Receptors were obtained from a man younger than 30 with Graves' hyperthyroidism.

Points on this clonotype: The junction differs from germline at one of its ends, possibly a read error. The chain links TRBV29-1 to TRBJ2-5, with D perhaps TRBD2 (6 bases). Germline V gives CDR1 SQVTM, CDR2 ANQGSEA. This CDR3 comprises 13 residues. For the CDR3, the DNA is TGCTGCGTTGTCCAGGGCGGGGAAGAGACCCAGTACTTC. Translating gives CCVVQGGEETQYF.

This clonotype was counted ten times or more. The chain employs TRBV28 and TRBJ2-7; D is undetermined. CDR1 and CDR2 from the germline V gene are MDHEN and SYDVKM. The CDR3 is 14 residues long. V was trimmed by 5 bases and J by 1 base, leaving 12 bases between them. This CDR3 reads CASSPTLGSYEQYF. CDR3 nucleotide sequence: TGTGCCAGCAGTCCCACATTGGGGTCCTACGAGCAGTACTTC.

This clonotype was counted ten times or more. The chain carries TRBV6-2 or TRBV6-3 and TRBJ2-7; D is possibly TRBD1 or TRBD2 (6 bases each). The germline V gene has CDR1 MNHEY and CDR2 SVGEGT. V was pared by 7 bases and J by 3 bases, with 19 bases between. This CDR3 is built from 15 residues. In nucleotides, the CDR3 is TGTGCCAGCACCGGAGGGGGAAGGTTTATCTACGAGCAGTACTTC. It yields the protein CASTGGGRFIYEQYF.

This clonotype was recorded at least ten times. The chain couples TRBV6-5 to TRBJ1-3; 7 bases match TRBD1. The CDR3 has 15 amino acids. Trimming removed 2 bases from V and 3 bases from J; junction bases left unmatched: 4. CDR1 is MNHEY and CDR2 is SVGAGI in the germline V gene. The CDR3 bases are TGTGCCAGCAGTTACGCCGGGACAGTTGGAAACACCATATATTTT. The encoded protein is CASSYAGTVGNTIYF.

This clonotype has more than one count but fewer than ten. The chain combines TRBV6-5 with TRBJ1-1; D is unresolved. Looked up from germline, CDR1 is MNHEY and CDR2 is SVGAGI. Trimming removed 0 bases from V and 4 bases from J, with 12 bases in between. This CDR3 comprises 15 residues. CDR3 bases: TGTGCCAGCAGTTACTCCGGGTGGGGAGGCACTGAAGCTTTCTTT. This gives the protein CASSYSGWGGTEAFF.

This chain uses TRBV6-2 or TRBV6-3 with TRBJ1-1; D ambiguous. Germline CDR1 reads MNHEY; CDR2 reads SVGEGT. V lost 8 bases and J lost 3, with 13 bases in between. The CDR3 covers 13 residues. CDR3 residues: CASGVTVHTEAFF. In DNA form, the CDR3 reads TGTGCCAGCGGCGTTACGGTTCACACTGAAGCTTTCTTT.

This clonotype was counted a few times. The chain combines TRBV28 with TRBJ1-6; 8 bases are shared with TRBD1. This CDR3 comprises 14 residues. V gave up 6 bases and J gave up 7 bases; unmatched junction bases: 5. CDR1 and CDR2 from the germline V gene are MDHEN and SYDVKM. Here the CDR3 reads CASRRGQVNSPLHF. CDR3 bases: TGTGCCAGCAGGCGGGGACAGGTGAATTCACCCCTCCACTTT.

V gene TRBV30 combines with J gene TRBJ1-2; D remains unclear. The ends were cut back, 2 bases at V and 4 bases at J, with 11 bases in the middle. The CDR3 covers 13 residues. The germline gives CDR1 GTSNPN, CDR2 SVGIG (reference sequence). CDR3 in amino acids: CAWSLAASYGYTF. The CDR3 DNA is TGTGCCTGGAGTCTGGCTGCGAGCTATGGCTACACCTTC.

In this sample, this clonotype turned up many times. V and J are TRBV12-3 or TRBV12-4 and TRBJ1-2; possibly TRBD1 for D (5 bases). The CDR3 has 15 residues. Deletions cut 2 bases from V and 6 bases from J, with 16 bases between. CDR3 coding DNA: TGTGCCAGCAGTTTAAGTCGGGGGGAGGTCGATGGCTACACCTTC. Amino acid sequence: CASSLSRGEVDGYTF.

The sample holds many counts of this clonotype. The chain carries TRBV11-2 and TRBJ1-1; no clear D gene. This CDR3 is built from 13 residues. V gave up 5 bases and J gave up 4 bases, with 11 bases separating them. CDR1 is SGHAT and CDR2 is FQNNGV in the germline V gene. CDR3 residues: CASSPWAGTEAFF. The CDR3 DNA reads as TGTGCCAGCAGCCCGTGGGCCGGCACTGAAGCTTTCTTT.

This clonotype was picked up many times. The rearrangement joins TRBV15 to TRBJ1-1; a weak D match, TRBD1 (6 bases). Germline-derived CDR1 and CDR2 are LNHNV and YYDKDF (reference sequence). Trimming left V 0 bases short and J 5 bases short, with 34 bases between. CDR3 length: 22 amino acids. This CDR3 reads CATSRDIWIPWGGSEMVTEAFF. CDR3 in DNA: TGTGCCACCAGCAGAGATATTTGGATCCCTTGGGGGGGCTCGGAAATGGTGACTGAAGCTTTCTTT.

V gene TRBV7-6 combines with J gene TRBJ2-5, with 9 bases lining up with TRBD2. V lost 6 bases, J lost 5 bases, and 10 bases stayed unmatched. This CDR3 is 15 amino acids long. CDR1 SGHVS and CDR2 FNYEAQ come from the germline V gene. The CDR3 sequence is CASRRLAAPGETQYF. DNA of the CDR3: TGTGCCAGCAGGCGACTAGCGGCCCCGGGGGAGACCCAGTACTTC.

This clonotype was seen at least ten times. The genes are TRBV6-4 and TRBJ2-7; perhaps TRBD2 as D (5 bases). The germline gives CDR1 MRHNA, CDR2 SNTAGT. The CDR3 sequence is 13 residues long. V lost 3 bases, J lost 8 bases, and 14 bases lay in between. CDR3 sequence (DNA): TGTGCCAGCAGTGAGGGGAGATCTAGCAAGCAGTACTTC. Protein sequence: CASSEGRSSKQYF.

This clonotype was seen at least ten times. J is TRBJ1-2 and V is TRBV5-1; TRBD1 aligns across 8 bases. J was trimmed by 6 bases and V by 5 bases; bases with no gene match: 9. Germline V gene lookup returns CDR1 SGHRS and CDR2 YFSETQ. The CDR3 runs to 14 residues. CDR3 sequence (DNA): TGCGCCAGCAGGGAGGACAGGGTAACGGATGGCTACACCTTC. It translates to CASREDRVTDGYTF.

This clonotype occurred many times. V gene TRBV6-1 combines with J gene TRBJ2-6; TRBD2 matches at 7 bases. Germline loops: CDR1 MNHNS, CDR2 SASEGT. V shed 6 bases, J shed 4 bases, and the junction held 3 bases outside the gene matches. The CDR3 has 14 amino acids. The CDR3 here is CASRGGNGANVLTF. In DNA form, the CDR3 reads TGTGCCAGCAGGGGAGGGAACGGGGCCAACGTCCTGACTTTC.

The chain uses TRBV2 and TRBJ1-3; D gene uncertain. Germline V gene lookup returns CDR1 SNHLY and CDR2 FYNNEI. V was shortened by 2 bases and J by 1 base, with 6 bases between the two germline ends. The CDR3 is 14 residues long. CDR3 nucleotide sequence: TGTGCCAGCAGTGAATCGGGTTCTGGAAACACCATATATTTT. As protein: CASSESGSGNTIYF.

This clonotype was counted a few times. The chain carries TRBV12-3 or TRBV12-4 and TRBJ1-2; a weak D match, TRBD1 (6 bases). This CDR3 has 15 residues. Trimming left V 3 bases short and J 5 bases short, with 16 bases between. In DNA, the CDR3 is TGTGCCAGCAGTTTTGGTCGGGGGCCGGGGTATGGCTACACCTTC. It translates to CASSFGRGPGYGYTF.

At least ten counts were recorded for this clonotype. The CDR3 sequence is CSVEGGDPGYTF. For the CDR3, the DNA is TGCAGCGTTGAAGGGGGCGATCCGGGCTACACCTTC. The V gene is TRBV29-1, the J gene TRBJ1-2; a possible D gene is TRBD1 (5 bases). V lost 1 base and J 8 bases, leaving 11 bases between the germline ends. The CDR3 sequence is 12 residues long. Germline V gene data show CDR1 as SQVTM and CDR2 as ANQGSEA. The full variable domain, in which reference TRBV29-1 and TRBJ1-2 provide the parts outside the CDR3, is SAVISQKPSRDICQRGTSLTIQCQVDSQVTMMFWYRQQPGQSLTLIATANQGSEATYESGFVIDKFPISRPNLTFSTLTVSNMSPEDSSIYLCSVEGGDPGYTFGSGTRLTVV.

This clonotype was counted between two and nine times. This chain joins TRBV10-2 and TRBJ2-7; TRBD2 agrees at 7 bases. The CDR3 loop spans 13 amino acids. The V gene end was trimmed by 7 bases and the J gene end by 6 bases; junction bases not matched to a gene: 9. CDR1 WSHSY and CDR2 SAAADI come from the germline V gene. This CDR3 reads CASKGLGSGEQYF. CDR3 coding DNA: TGCGCCAGCAAAGGACTAGGGAGCGGCGAGCAGTACTTC.

This clonotype was seen ten or more times. V gene TRBV19 combines with J gene TRBJ2-5, with TRBD2 identical over 12 bases. The germline CDR1 and CDR2 sequences are LNHDA and SQIVND (reference sequence). The junction had 5 bases not matched to a gene; V was cut back by 4 bases and J by 5 bases. The length of the CDR3 is 15 residues. The CDR3 sequence: CASSTPSGGVETQYF. The CDR3 nucleotides read TGTGCCAGTAGTACCCCTAGCGGGGGGGTGGAGACCCAGTACTTC.

This clonotype was recorded at least ten times. J is TRBJ2-2 and V is TRBV9, with no clear D. The CDR3 runs to 13 residues. Germline lookup yields CDR1 SGDLS and CDR2 YYNGEE. The V end lost 0 bases, the J end lost 1 base, and 1 base lay between the germline ends. The CDR3 region has the DNA TGTGCCAGCAGCGTAGGGAACACCGGGGAGCTGTTTTTT. Encoded protein: CASSVGNTGELFF.

This clonotype was picked up many times. This chain links TRBV27 with TRBJ2-7, with a weak D call TRBD1 (5 bases). V was pared by 2 bases and J by 2 bases, with 13 bases between. The CDR3 extends over 15 amino acids. Germline V gene data show CDR1 as MNHEY and CDR2 as SMNVEV (reference sequence). DNA of the CDR3: TGTGCCAGCAGTTTAGTTTCCACAGGACCCTACGAGCAGTACTTC. The encoded protein is CASSLVSTGPYEQYF.

This clonotype has a count of ten or more. The chain combines TRBV12-3 or TRBV12-4 with TRBJ1-2; D is unresolved. The V and J ends lost 5 bases and 0 bases respectively, with 4 bases between them. The CDR3 covers 12 residues. Here the CDR3 DNA reads TGTGCCAGCAGTGAAACTAACTATGGCTACACCTTC. Translation gives CASSETNYGYTF.

This clonotype turned up a few times. This chain connects TRBV11-2 to TRBJ2-3; no definite D call. The CDR3 loop spans 13 amino acids. Germline V gene sequence: CDR1 SGHAT, CDR2 FQNNGV. Trimming took 5 bases from V and 10 from J, leaving 16 bases between them. The CDR3 sequence: CASSTSLPLSQYF. As DNA, the CDR3 is TGTGCCAGCAGCACCTCTCTCCCGCTTTCGCAGTATTTT. Full variable domain (remainder filled in from reference TRBV11-2 and TRBJ2-3): EAGVAQSPRYKIIEKRQSVAFWCNPISGHATLYWYQQILGQGPKLLIQFQNNGVVDDSQLPKDRFSAERLKGVDSTLKIQPAKLEDSAVYLCASSTSLPLSQYFGPGTRLTVL.

The chain joins TRBV12-3 or TRBV12-4 to TRBJ2-5; TRBD2 aligns across 8 bases. The CDR3 loop spans 15 amino acids. With V trimmed by 3 bases and J by 2 bases, 5 bases remained unmatched. The CDR3 region has the DNA TGTGCCAGCAGTTTCGAGGCGGGGGGTCAAGAGACCCAGTACTTC. Translated, it gives CASSFEAGGQETQYF.

This clonotype was detected many times. The chain recombines TRBV6-1 with TRBJ1-2; 9 positions agree with TRBD1. CDR1 and CDR2 from the germline V gene are MNHNS and SASEGT. The length of the CDR3 is 14 residues. The J segment lost 4 bases and the V segment lost 6 bases, leaving 6 bases of the junction unmatched. The CDR3 region has the DNA TGTGCCAGCAGACCCGGGACAGGGACCTATGGCTACACCTTC. This codes for CASRPGTGTYGYTF.

This clonotype was counted at least ten times. The chain has TRBV19 and TRBJ1-2, with 10 bases matching TRBD1. The CDR3 spans 13 residues. Germline CDR1 is LNHDA and CDR2 is SQIVND (reference sequence). After removal of 7 bases from V and 6 bases from J, the junction contained 5 bases not matched to a gene. The DNA for the CDR3 is TGTGCCAGTACCCGAGGACAGGGGGATGGCTACACCTTC. Its protein is CASTRGQGDGYTF.

The chain carries TRBV15 and TRBJ2-7, with 9 bases fitting TRBD2. CDR3 length: 15 amino acids. Germline V CDR1 and CDR2: LNHNV, YYDKDF (reference sequence). Trimming at V came to 1 base and at J to 2 bases, leaving 3 bases not matched to a gene. The CDR3 DNA reads as TGTGCCACCAGCAGAGCACTAGCGGGTACCTACGAGCAGTACTTC. Its translation is CATSRALAGTYEQYF. The variable domain in full, with the rest retrieved from reference TRBV15 and TRBJ2-7, is DAMVIQNPRYQVTQFGKPVTLSCSQTLNHNVMYWYQQKSSQAPKLLFHYYDKDFNNEADTPDNFQSRRPNTSFCFLDIRSPGLGDTAMYLCATSRALAGTYEQYFGPGTRLTVT.

This sequence joins TRBV6-1 and TRBJ1-1, with D possibly TRBD1 on 6 matching bases. CDR3 size: 15 residues. Trimming took 4 bases from V and 1 from J, leaving 13 bases between them. From germline, CDR1 is MNHNS and CDR2 SASEGT. The CDR3 DNA follows: TGTGCCAGCAGTGCGACACAGGGTCCGAACACTGAAGCTTTCTTT. Translating gives CASSATQGPNTEAFF.

At least ten counts were recorded for this clonotype. This chain uses TRBV6-1 with TRBJ2-5; tentative D call: TRBD1 (6 bases). Trimming stripped 2 bases from V and 5 bases from J, with 15 bases between. Germline CDR1 is MNHNS and CDR2 is SASEGT. The CDR3 sequence is 15 residues long. CDR3 sequence: CASSEMGHLGETQYF. DNA for the CDR3: TGTGCCAGCAGTGAAATGGGACATCTTGGGGAGACCCAGTACTTC.